Described below is a single T cell receptor (beta chain) sequence and its context. Random hexamers served to reverse transcribe roughly 0.5 to 1 ug RNA. The amplification used immunoSEQ multiplex PCR on TCR beta CDR3; it spanned 54 Vbeta and 13 Jbeta. TCRdb re-analysed the immunoSEQ multiplex PCR reads in MiXCR, keeping a single row per CDR3 protein. The sample consists of hundreds of thousands of distinct CDR3 sequences, about 85% of them appearing once. Sequencing of TCR beta was carried out in blood CD8+ and CD4+ T cells. TEMRA cells underwent FACS enrichment and CD8+ and CD4+ T cells underwent negative isolation. The data were obtained in a study of CD8 T cells in Susac syndrome. This sequence was found in a human donor with multiple sclerosis. The sequenced material came from CD8+ T cells from PBMCs.

The CDR3 DNA sequence: TGCGCCAGCAGCCAAACCCCTGATCAGCCCCAGCATTTT. Translation gives CASSQTPDQPQHF. The gene calls are TRBV4-1 and TRBJ1-5; no definite D call. This CDR3 has 13 residues. Germline values: CDR1 MGHRA, CDR2 YSYEKL. V was trimmed by 2 bases and J by 5 bases, leaving 7 bases between them.